The 14 T cell receptor beta chains below come from one sample, sequenced in a study of lymphopenia after photon versus proton radiotherapy. Clones were read by immunoSEQ multiplex PCR, and TCRdb kept only the in-frame ones, dropping some. The sample consists of fewer than 25,000 clones, around nine tenths of them appearing once. The material sequenced was peripheral blood, taken from a patient treated with proton-based radiotherapy. The receptors originated from a woman aged 70-85 years with pancreatic cancer. Some clones in this sample may be carry-over from other donors' samples.

V usage is TRBV5-1 and J usage is TRBJ2-1, with 14 positions matching TRBD2. CDR1 and CDR2 (germline): SGHRS, YFSETQ. V lost 4 bases and J lost 7; bases outside the gene matches: 4. The CDR3 totals 15 residues. The CDR3 region has the DNA TGCGCCAGCAGCCATGGACTAGCGGGAGGAAATGAGCAGTTCTTC. This sequence encodes CASSHGLAGGNEQFF. Drawing the rest from reference TRBV5-1 and TRBJ2-1, the complete variable domain is KAGVTQTPRYLIKTRGQQVTLSCSPISGHRSVSWYQQTPGQGLQFLFEYFSETQRNKGNFPGRFSGRQFSNSRSEMNVSTLELGDSALYLCASSHGLAGGNEQFFGPGTRLTVL.

The rearrangement links TRBV27 to TRBJ1-4, with 7 positions matching TRBD1. CDR1 is MNHEY and CDR2 is SMNVEV in the germline V gene (reference sequence). This CDR3 contains 14 residues. V was clipped by 5 bases and J by 5 bases; unmatched bases: 5. The CDR3 loop reads CASSRTGVNEKLFF. DNA for the CDR3: TGTGCCAGCAGTCGTACAGGGGTAAATGAAAAACTGTTTTTT.

The chain has TRBV10-3 and TRBJ2-1, with 15 bases identical to TRBD2. After removal of 2 bases from V and 9 bases from J, the junction contained 2 bases not matched to a gene. In germline, CDR1 is ENHRY, CDR2 SYGVKD. The CDR3 length is 15 residues. CDR3 nucleotides: TGTGCCATCAGTGAGGGACTAGCGGGAGGGAGTGAGCAGTTCTTC. Protein: CAISEGLAGGSEQFF.

The gene calls are TRBV28 and TRBJ1-1; maybe TRBD1 (6 bases). CDR1 and CDR2 from the germline V gene are MDHEN and SYDVKM. The CDR3 extends over 16 amino acids. Trimming removed 5 bases from V and 0 bases from J, with 16 bases in between. CDR3 DNA: TGTGCCAGCAGTCGGCCACCGGGGGGCTTGAACACTGAAGCTTTCTTT. This gives the protein CASSRPPGGLNTEAFF.

The chain couples TRBV19 to TRBJ2-2, with 10 bases identical to TRBD1. Germline V gene data show CDR1 as LNHDA and CDR2 as SQIVND (reference sequence). This CDR3 comprises 15 residues. V shed 6 bases and J 7 bases; nucleotides not matched to a gene: 8. As DNA, the CDR3 is TGTGCCAGTAGCCCCGAGGGACAGGGGATCGGGGAGCTGTTTTTT. This encodes CASSPEGQGIGELFF.

The chain links TRBV29-1 to TRBJ2-3; TRBD2 matches at 7 bases. The CDR3 is made up of 13 amino acids. The germline V gene encodes CDR1 SQVTM and CDR2 ANQGSEA. The J segment lost 4 bases and the V segment lost 1 base, leaving 2 bases of the junction unmatched. CDR3: CSVEGLAADTQYF. CDR3 nucleotide sequence: TGCAGCGTTGAAGGGCTAGCGGCAGATACGCAGTATTTT.

The chain links TRBV10-3 to TRBJ1-1; tentatively, D is TRBD1 (5 bases). This CDR3 contains 15 residues. V lost 5 bases, J lost 1 base, and 14 bases lay in between. Germline lookup yields CDR1 ENHRY and CDR2 SYGVKD. CDR3 bases: TGTGCCATCAGTCCCCGGGGGGTGGGGAACACTGAAGCTTTCTTT. Translation: CAISPRGVGNTEAFF.

This chain links TRBV5-1 with TRBJ2-2, with 7 bases matching TRBD1. Germline V CDR1 and CDR2: SGHRS, YFSETQ. V was pared by 4 bases and J by 6 bases, with 3 bases of the junction left unmatched. This CDR3 is built from 13 residues. The CDR3 protein is CASSPQGAGELFF. The CDR3 coding sequence is TGCGCCAGCAGCCCCCAGGGGGCCGGGGAGCTGTTTTTT.

The gene calls are TRBV9 and TRBJ2-5; TRBD2 aligns across 7 bases. Germline loops: CDR1 SGDLS, CDR2 YYNGEE. With V trimmed by 6 bases and J by 5 bases, 19 bases remained unmatched. The CDR3 loop spans 17 amino acids. The CDR3 is CASTSDGGWGGWETQYF. The CDR3 coding sequence is TGTGCCAGCACCTCGGACGGTGGTTGGGGGGGATGGGAGACCCAGTACTTC. The variable domain in full, completed from reference TRBV9 and TRBJ2-5, reads DSGVTQTPKHLITATGQRVTLRCSPRSGDLSVYWYQQSLDQGLQFLIQYYNGEERAKGNILERFSAQQFPDLHSELNLSSLELGDSALYFCASTSDGGWGGWETQYFGPGTRLLVL.

V gene TRBV5-6 combines with J gene TRBJ1-1; TRBD1 agrees at 8 bases. CDR1 is SGHDT and CDR2 is YYEEEE in the germline V gene. The CDR3 covers 12 residues. V shed 4 bases, J shed 11 bases, and the junction held 7 bases outside the gene matches. As DNA, the CDR3 is TGTGCCAGCAGCACCGCAGGGGGCTGGGCTTTCTTT. Amino acids: CASSTAGGWAFF.

The chain employs TRBV9 and TRBJ2-7; a weak D match, TRBD1 (5 bases). V dropped 4 bases and J dropped 2 bases, with 16 bases sitting between them. This CDR3 region has 15 residues. CDR1 and CDR2 from the germline V gene are SGDLS and YYNGEE. CDR3 loop: CASSPGYDPTYEQYF. DNA of the CDR3: TGTGCCAGCAGCCCAGGGTACGACCCCACCTACGAGCAGTACTTC.

This chain links TRBV11-2 with TRBJ2-2; D is undetermined. Germline V CDR1 and CDR2: SGHAT, FQNNGV. This CDR3 comprises 15 residues. Trimming cost V 4 bases and J 7 bases, with 16 bases left between them. The CDR3 loop reads CASSSLGGGNGELFF. The CDR3 DNA is TGTGCCAGCAGCTCTTTAGGCGGTGGTAACGGGGAGCTGTTTTTT.

This clone appeared a few times. The V gene is TRBV19, the J gene TRBJ1-1; TRBD1 is a possible D gene (6 bases). With 2 bases removed from V and 7 bases from J, the gap between germline ends came to 11 bases. Germline CDR1 reads LNHDA; CDR2 reads SQIVND (reference sequence). This CDR3 contains 13 residues. The CDR3 DNA follows: TGTGCCAGTAGTATAATGGGGGCCGGTGAAGCTTTCTTT. Residues: CASSIMGAGEAFF.

Turning to this clone: The sample carries other DNA sequences with the same CDR3. The chain uses TRBV10-3 and TRBJ2-2; 7 bases map to TRBD2. Germline V gene data show CDR1 as ENHRY and CDR2 as SYGVKD. The CDR3 has 15 residues. V was pared by 2 bases and J by 6 bases, with 6 bases of the junction left unmatched. CDR3 nucleotide sequence: TGTGCCATCAGTGAGACTAGCGTAGGCGCCGGGGAGCTGTTTTTT. Its protein is CAISETSVGAGELFF.